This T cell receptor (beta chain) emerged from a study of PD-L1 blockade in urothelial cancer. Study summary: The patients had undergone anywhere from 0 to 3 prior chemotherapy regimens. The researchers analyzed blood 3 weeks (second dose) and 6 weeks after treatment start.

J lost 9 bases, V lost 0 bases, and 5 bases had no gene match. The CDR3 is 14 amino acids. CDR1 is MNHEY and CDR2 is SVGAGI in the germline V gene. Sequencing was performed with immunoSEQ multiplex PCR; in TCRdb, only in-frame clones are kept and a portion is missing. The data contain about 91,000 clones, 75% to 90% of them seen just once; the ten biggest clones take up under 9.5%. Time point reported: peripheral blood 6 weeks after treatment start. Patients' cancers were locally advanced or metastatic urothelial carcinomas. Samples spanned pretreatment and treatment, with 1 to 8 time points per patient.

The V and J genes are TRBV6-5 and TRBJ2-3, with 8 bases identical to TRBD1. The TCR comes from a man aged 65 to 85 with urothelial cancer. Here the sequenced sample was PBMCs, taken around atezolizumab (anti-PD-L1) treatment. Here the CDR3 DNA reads TGTGCCAGCAGTTACTCCGACAGGGGAGAGACGCAGTATTTT. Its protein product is CASSYSDRGETQYF.